Presented here are 29 T cell receptor beta chains from one specimen sequenced in a study of blood T cell repertoires in COVID-19. Here immunoSEQ multiplex PCR was the method, and the copy in TCRdb shows in-frame clones only, minus some. The table shows approximately 20,000 clones, with 65% to 90% occurring only once. Material: peripheral blood. The source is a man between 65 and 85 years old with acute or convalescent COVID-19.

The chain joins TRBV5-4 to TRBJ2-2, with no clear D. The CDR3 is made up of 13 amino acids. Germline loops: CDR1 SGHNT, CDR2 YYREEE (reference sequence). V was pared by 4 bases and J by 6 bases, with 10 bases between. As DNA, the CDR3 is TGTGCCAGCAGCCCAAACAACGCCGGGGAGCTGTTTTTT. The encoded protein is CASSPNNAGELFF.

The chain carries TRBV7-6 and TRBJ1-3, with 11 bases that match TRBD1. Germline V gene lookup returns CDR1 SGHVS and CDR2 FNYEAQ. The V and J ends lost 1 base and 4 bases, in that order; junction bases with no gene match: 6. The CDR3 consists of 17 residues. The CDR3, as DNA: TGTGCCAGCAGCTTAGGCGGGACAGGGGGAAAAGGAAACACCATATATTTT. It yields the protein CASSLGGTGGKGNTIYF.

The V call is TRBV5-5, the J call TRBJ2-2; 10 bases are a match to TRBD2. The germline V gene encodes CDR1 SGHKS and CDR2 YYEKEE (reference sequence). The length of the CDR3 is 16 residues. Germline trimming cut 4 bases from V and 5 bases from J; bases unmatched to any gene: 8. The DNA for the CDR3 is TGTGCCAGCAGCCCCGTCCAGGGACTAGCGACCGGGGAGCTGTTTTTT. Protein product: CASSPVQGLATGELFF.

The chain recombines TRBV4-2 with TRBJ2-5; no firm D call. V was trimmed by 4 bases and J by 2 bases, leaving 11 bases between them. CDR3 length: 14 amino acids. CDR1 is LGHNA, CDR2 YNFKEQ, per germline. The DNA of the CDR3 is TGTGCCAGCAGCCGTTCCGGGTCACAAGAGACCCAGTACTTC. Its translation: CASSRSGSQETQYF.

The genes are TRBV5-3 and TRBJ1-3; D is perhaps TRBD1 (5 bases). TRBV5-3 is placed among ORFs of uncertain function. There are 13 residues in the CDR3. Trimming left V 6 bases short and J 12 bases short, with 19 bases between. The CDR3 region has the DNA TGTGCCAGAACAGGGAATCCGCTGGGTTGCATATATTTT. It codes for CARTGNPLGCIYF.

The chain has TRBV19 and TRBJ1-1; 7 positions match TRBD1. Germline loops: CDR1 LNHDA, CDR2 SQIVND (reference sequence). After removal of 4 bases from V and 8 bases from J, the junction contained 7 bases not matched to a gene. This CDR3 has 13 amino acids. The CDR3 DNA reads TGTGCCAGTAGTACGATGAGAGGGGGCGAAGCTTTCTTT. It codes for CASSTMRGGEAFF.

The rearrangement uses TRBV6-5 and TRBJ1-6; TRBD1 might be the D (5 bases). Germline CDR1 is MNHEY and CDR2 is SVGAGI. The V and J ends lost 7 bases and 7 bases respectively, with 8 bases between them. This CDR3 comprises 12 residues. The chain's CDR3 is CASKQANSPLHF. DNA for the CDR3: TGTGCCAGCAAACAGGCAAATTCACCCCTCCACTTT.

The chain combines TRBV7-2 with TRBJ1-1, with unresolved D. The CDR3 is made up of 15 amino acids. Germline V CDR1 and CDR2: SGHTA, FQGNSA. V lost 0 bases, J lost 1 base, and 9 bases lay in between. The DNA for the CDR3 is TGTGCCAGCAGCTTAGCGGCGGGAGAGAACACTGAAGCTTTCTTT. This translates into CASSLAAGENTEAFF.

The CDR3 DNA sequence: TGTGCCAGCAGCAAATGGGGCGGGGGGCCGCGTCCTTACAATGAGCAGTTCTTC. Amino acid sequence: CASSKWGGGPRPYNEQFF. The chain couples TRBV21-1 to TRBJ2-1; no DNA check was done on the table's D call, TRBD2. TRBV21-1 is shown as a pseudogene. This CDR3 region has 18 residues.

This clone has more than one count but fewer than ten. The chain recombines TRBV11-2 with TRBJ1-5, with D uncertain. V was shortened by 3 bases and J by 7 bases, with 16 bases between the two germline ends. The germline V gene encodes CDR1 SGHAT and CDR2 FQNNGV. The CDR3 spans 15 residues. The CDR3 nucleotides are TGTGCCAGCAGCTTGGGTCCCGGAGTAGGACAGCCCCAGCATTTT. Protein product: CASSLGPGVGQPQHF.

The gene calls are TRBV19 and TRBJ2-7; D may be TRBD2 (6 bases). Per germline, CDR1 LNHDA and CDR2 SQIVND (reference sequence). The germline V and J ends were trimmed by 3 bases and 2 bases, with 17 bases remaining between them. There are 16 residues in the CDR3. The CDR3 DNA sequence: TGTGCCAGTAGTATGGCCTCCGGGACTGACACCTACGAGCAGTACTTC. Its translation is CASSMASGTDTYEQYF. The full variable domain, with the rest looked up from reference TRBV19 and TRBJ2-7, is DGGITQSPKYLFRKEGQNVTLSCEQNLNHDAMYWYRQDPGQGLRLIYYSQIVNDFQKGDIAEGYSVSREKKESFPLTVTSAQKNPTAFYLCASSMASGTDTYEQYFGPGTRLTVT.

The rearrangement uses TRBV7-9 and TRBJ1-5; D uncertain. CDR1 and CDR2 (germline): SEHNR, FQNEAQ (reference sequence). The CDR3 sequence is 13 residues long. The CDR3: CAWRTDSNQPQHF. The CDR3 coding sequence is TGTGCATGGAGGACGGATAGCAATCAGCCCCAGCATTTT.

V is TRBV27 and J is TRBJ1-2; possible D gene TRBD1, 5 bases. V shed 6 bases and J shed 7 bases, with 12 bases lying between them. The CDR3 consists of 12 residues. The germline V gene encodes CDR1 MNHEY and CDR2 SMNVEV (reference sequence). The CDR3: CASRGEARGYTF. The DNA for the CDR3 is TGTGCCAGCAGGGGGGAGGCTCGTGGCTACACCTTC.

The chain recombines TRBV28 with TRBJ1-1; D is unresolved. V lost 10 bases and J 1 base, leaving 13 bases between the germline ends. The V gene's germline CDR1 is MDHEN and CDR2 SYDVKM. The CDR3 loop spans 13 amino acids. CDR3 in amino acids: CAIPSRSNTEAFF. The DNA of the CDR3 is TGTGCCATCCCGTCCAGATCGAACACTGAAGCTTTCTTT.

The rearrangement joins TRBV19 to TRBJ2-7; 10 positions agree with TRBD1. The germline gives CDR1 LNHDA, CDR2 SQIVND (reference sequence). Germline trimming cut 6 bases from V and 4 bases from J; bases unmatched to any gene: 12. The CDR3 spans 16 residues. CDR3 coding DNA: TGTGCCAGTAGACCCCGAGGGGGGACAGGGGATTACGAGCAGTACTTC. Translated: CASRPRGGTGDYEQYF.

The chain joins TRBV7-2 to TRBJ1-5; no firm D call. With 5 bases removed from V and 7 bases from J, the gap between germline ends came to 12 bases. This CDR3 contains 13 residues. Germline V lookup: CDR1 SGHTA, CDR2 FQGNSA. CDR3 coding DNA: TGTGCCAGCAGCCAGGAGGAGGGACAGCCCCAGCATTTT. The encoded protein is CASSQEEGQPQHF.

The chain has TRBV20-1 and TRBJ1-1; TRBD1 is a possible D gene (5 bases). V was pared by 6 bases and J by 10 bases, with 15 bases between. The CDR3 has 11 amino acids. Per germline, CDR1 DFQATT and CDR2 SNEGSKA (reference sequence). The CDR3 is CSAPDRIGAFF. CDR3 sequence (DNA): TGCAGTGCCCCCGACAGAATTGGAGCTTTCTTT.

The V gene is TRBV25-1, the J gene TRBJ1-1; 8 bases fit TRBD1. The CDR3 contains 14 residues. The V gene end was trimmed by 4 bases and the J gene end by 3 bases; junction bases not matched to a gene: 4. Germline CDR1 is MGHDK and CDR2 is SYGVNS. The CDR3 reads CASSALDRDTEAFF. DNA for the CDR3: TGTGCCAGCAGTGCCTTGGACAGGGACACTGAAGCTTTCTTT.

The chain couples TRBV12-3 or TRBV12-4 to TRBJ2-7; weak D call: TRBD1 (5 bases). V dropped 4 bases and J dropped 6 bases, with 13 bases sitting between them. The CDR3 totals 13 residues. The CDR3 nucleotides are TGTGCCAGCAGTTGGGATAGGGGCCGCGAGCAGTACTTC. Translating gives CASSWDRGREQYF.

The chain has TRBV5-6 and TRBJ1-1; D unclear. The CDR3 length is 14 residues. V dropped 7 bases and J dropped 1 base, with 14 bases sitting between them. Germline CDR1 and CDR2: SGHDT and YYEEEE. As DNA, the CDR3 is TGTGCCAGCGGCTCTGGGCCATCGAACACTGAAGCTTTCTTT. It translates to CASGSGPSNTEAFF.

This clone was seen only a few times. The chain recombines TRBV14 with TRBJ2-7; D may be TRBD1 (5 bases). CDR3 length: 15 amino acids. Trimming took off 0 bases at V and 4 bases at J, with 13 bases between the two ends. CDR1 SGHDN and CDR2 FVKESK come from the germline V gene. CDR3 region: CASSQDTRAGYEQYF. As DNA, the CDR3 is TGTGCCAGCAGCCAAGATACCAGGGCCGGATACGAGCAGTACTTC.

The chain links TRBV5-4 to TRBJ1-4; 7 nucleotides agree with TRBD1. Germline V gene data show CDR1 as SGHNT and CDR2 as YYREEE (reference sequence). The V and J ends lost 2 bases and 0 bases, in that order; junction bases with no gene match: 4. CDR3 size: 16 residues. The CDR3 DNA sequence: TGTGCCAGCAGCTTCTCCCAGGGGGCAACTAATGAAAAACTGTTTTTT. Amino acid sequence: CASSFSQGATNEKLFF.

The V and J genes are TRBV2 and TRBJ1-1; TRBD1 agrees at 9 bases. Losses at the gene ends were 5 bases for V and 5 bases for J; bases not matched to a gene: 6. CDR3 length: 14 amino acids. The germline gives CDR1 SNHLY, CDR2 FYNNEI. CDR3 sequence (DNA): TGTGCCAGCAGTTGGGACAGGGCCGGGACTGAAGCTTTCTTT. As protein: CASSWDRAGTEAFF.

This chain uses TRBV13 with TRBJ2-7; TRBD1 aligns across 7 bases. V shed 0 bases and J 2 bases; nucleotides not matched to a gene: 1. Germline CDR1 and CDR2: PRHDT and FYEKMQ (reference sequence). There are 14 residues in the CDR3. The CDR3 loop reads CASSLGTGPYEQYF. The CDR3 DNA sequence: TGTGCCAGCAGCTTAGGGACAGGGCCCTACGAGCAGTACTTC.

The chain is built from TRBV10-3 and TRBJ1-5; 7 nucleotides align to TRBD1. The V segment lost 3 bases and the J segment 6 bases; nucleotides outside the gene matches: 8. The CDR3 is 15 amino acids. Germline V gene sequence: CDR1 ENHRY, CDR2 SYGVKD. CDR3 loop: CAISDLDRESQPQHF. The CDR3, as DNA: TGTGCCATCAGTGATCTCGACAGGGAGAGTCAGCCCCAGCATTTT.

CDR3 sequence reads: CASSFPGRGTRSGYTF. CDR3 nucleotide sequence: TGTGCCAGCAGTTTTCCTGGACGGGGGACCCGAAGCGGCTACACCTTC. This sequence joins TRBV28 and TRBJ1-2, with D perhaps matching TRBD1 (5 bases). V gave up 3 bases and J gave up 8 bases, with 22 bases separating them. Germline-derived CDR1 and CDR2 are MDHEN and SYDVKM. This CDR3 has 16 residues.

V is TRBV30 and J is TRBJ2-1, with 8 bases fitting TRBD2. V was pared by 5 bases and J by 6 bases, with 12 bases of the junction left unmatched. Germline CDR1 and CDR2: GTSNPN and SVGIG (reference sequence). This CDR3 is built from 15 residues. CDR3 DNA: TGTGCCTGGGGCGGCCCAGCGGGAGTACCCAATGAGCAGTTCTTC. Its translation is CAWGGPAGVPNEQFF.

This clone appeared once. The rearrangement joins TRBV7-2 to TRBJ1-4; D unresolved. The CDR3 length is 13 residues. V lost 5 bases and J lost 6, with 10 bases in between. Germline loops: CDR1 SGHTA, CDR2 FQGNSA. For the CDR3, the DNA is TGTGCCAGCAGCGTCAACAGTGATGAAAAACTGTTTTTT. This translates into CASSVNSDEKLFF. Drawing the rest from reference TRBV7-2 and TRBJ1-4, the complete variable domain is GAGVSQSPSNKVTEKGKDVELRCDPISGHTALYWYRQSLGQGLEFLIYFQGNSAPDKSGLPSDRFSAERTGGSVSTLTIQRTQQEDSAVYLCASSVNSDEKLFFGSGTQLSVL.

The V and J genes are TRBV6-6 and TRBJ1-2; 8 bases agree with TRBD1. CDR1 is MNHNY and CDR2 is SVGAGI in the germline V gene (reference sequence). CDR3 length: 14 amino acids. J gave up 5 bases and V 7 bases, and 9 bases lay outside the gene matches. The CDR3 spells CASNGGQANYGYTF. The CDR3 DNA follows: TGTGCCAGCAATGGGGGACAGGCAAATTATGGCTACACCTTC.